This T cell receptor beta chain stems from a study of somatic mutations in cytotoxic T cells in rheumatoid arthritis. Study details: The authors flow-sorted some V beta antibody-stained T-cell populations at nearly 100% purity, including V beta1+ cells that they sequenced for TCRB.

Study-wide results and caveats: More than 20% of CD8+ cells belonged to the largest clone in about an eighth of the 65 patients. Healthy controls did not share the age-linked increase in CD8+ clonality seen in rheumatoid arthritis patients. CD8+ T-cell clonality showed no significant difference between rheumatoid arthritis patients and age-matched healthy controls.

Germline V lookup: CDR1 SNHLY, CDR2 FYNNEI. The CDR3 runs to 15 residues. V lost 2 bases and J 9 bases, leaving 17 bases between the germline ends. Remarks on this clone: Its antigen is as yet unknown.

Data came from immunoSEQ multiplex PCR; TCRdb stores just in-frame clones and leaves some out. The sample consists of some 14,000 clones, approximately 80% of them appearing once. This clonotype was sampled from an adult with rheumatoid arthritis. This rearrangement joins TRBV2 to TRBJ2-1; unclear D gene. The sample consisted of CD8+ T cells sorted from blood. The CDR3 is CASSELVPDDAEQFF. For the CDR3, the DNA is TGTGCCAGCAGTGAACTCGTTCCCGACGACGCTGAGCAGTTCTTC. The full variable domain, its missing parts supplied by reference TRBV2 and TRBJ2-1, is EPEVTQTPSHQVTQMGQEVILRCVPISNHLYFYWYRQILGQKVEFLVSFYNNEISEKSEIFDDQFSVERPDGSNFTLKIRSTKLEDSAMYFCASSELVPDDAEQFFGPGTRLTVL.